This T cell receptor (beta chain) was identified during a study of molecular identifiers for immune sequencing clone quantification. TCRdb used MiXCR to reprocess the PCR reads, holding one entry per CDR3 protein. The table has about 98,000 distinct CDR3 sequences, 30% to 35% seen once. Comments on this clonotype: This likely comes from a read error, as the CDR3 has no conserved phenylalanine or tryptophan at its end.

V was shortened by 1 base and J by 5 bases, with 14 bases between the two germline ends. Germline values: CDR1 KGHDR, CDR2 SFDVKD. CDR3 length equals 16 residues. This sequence originates from a human donor in good health. Some libraries in this study had Jurkat cell RNA spiked in. The specimen was naive CD8+ T cells from blood, with Jurkat cell RNA spiked in. Subset described: FACS-sorted CD8+CD4-CCR7+CD45RA+ naive T cells. The rearrangement uses TRBV24-1 and TRBJ2-1; D is ambiguous. The CDR3: CATSDFENNRNNEQFL. The CDR3 DNA is TGTGCCACCAGTGATTTTGAAAATAACAGAAACAATGAGCAGTTCCTC.